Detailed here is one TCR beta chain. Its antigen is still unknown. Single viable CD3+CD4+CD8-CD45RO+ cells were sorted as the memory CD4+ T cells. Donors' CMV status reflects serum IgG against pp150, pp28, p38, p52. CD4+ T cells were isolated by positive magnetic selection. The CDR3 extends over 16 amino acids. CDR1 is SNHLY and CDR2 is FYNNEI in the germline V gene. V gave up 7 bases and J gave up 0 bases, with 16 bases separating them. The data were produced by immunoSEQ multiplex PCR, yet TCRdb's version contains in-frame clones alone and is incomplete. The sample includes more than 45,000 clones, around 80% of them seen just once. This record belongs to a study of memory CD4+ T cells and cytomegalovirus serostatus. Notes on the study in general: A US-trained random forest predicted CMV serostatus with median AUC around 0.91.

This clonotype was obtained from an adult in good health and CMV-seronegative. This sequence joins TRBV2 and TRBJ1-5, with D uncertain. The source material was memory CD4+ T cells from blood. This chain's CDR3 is CASTLSLIPSNQPQHF. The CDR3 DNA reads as TGTGCCAGCACCCTGTCCTTGATCCCTAGCAATCAGCCCCAGCATTTT.